This T cell receptor (beta chain) was retrieved from a study of cytomegalovirus exposure and HLA in healthy donors. Study background: The Caucasian-associated ancestry cluster contained 81% of the approximately 400 genotyped donors.

Turning to this clone: Its target is unknown.

Study-level points and caveats: Within an earlier analysis, most TCR beta V segments proved productive either about 87% or about 30% of the time.

The germline gives CDR1 MNHNY, CDR2 SVGAGI (reference sequence). The V and J ends lost 4 bases and 4 bases respectively, with 14 bases between them. The CDR3 sequence is 15 residues long. The study ran its PCR with 60 Vbeta and 13 Jbeta primers. The data were produced by immunoSEQ multiplex PCR, yet TCRdb's version contains in-frame clones alone and is incomplete. The sample comprises 250,000 to 300,000 clones, almost 85% of which are singletons, and approximately 2% rests with the top ten. This sequence joins TRBV6-6 and TRBJ1-5; a weak D match, TRBD1 (6 bases). What was sequenced was PBMCs. This sequence originates from a woman in her forties in good health and CMV-seropositive. The CDR3 nucleotides read TGTGCCAGCAGTTCACCGGACAGACATAATCAGCCCCAGCATTTT. It encodes CASSSPDRHNQPQHF.